Ten or more counts support the clone carrying this TCR beta chain. This sample was taken from a study of T cell repertoires in cytomegalovirus infection. From germline, CDR1 is MNHNY and CDR2 SVGAGI (reference sequence). The CDR3 has 13 residues. Trimming stripped 6 bases from V and 6 bases from J, with 12 bases between. Via MiXCR, TCRdb re-called the reads, giving one row per CDR3 protein. The repertoire consists of about 490,000 distinct CDR3 sequences, with about 11% occurring once and the leading ten covering roughly a tenth. This clonotype was sampled from a human donor in good health (CMV status not recorded). Some clones in this sample may be carry-over from other donors' samples. The rearrangement links TRBV6-6 to TRBJ2-1; maybe TRBD2 (5 bases). Sequences were obtained from PBMCs. CDR3 sequence reads: CASSHGLSNEQFF. CDR3 DNA: TGTGCCAGCAGCCACGGACTGAGCAATGAGCAGTTCTTC.